This entry lists 9 T cell receptor beta chains sequenced from one sample in a study of human T cells and chemical hapten exposure. Noted time point: patch test 1, 2 weeks after DPC sensitization. Sample treatment: therapeutic diphenylcyclopropenone sensitization with weekly scalp DPC. TCRdb processed the RACE reads anew with MiXCR; each CDR3 protein has one entry. Of tens of thousands of distinct CDR3 sequences listed, 9.3% were seen once; the top ten hold approximately 12%. Specimen: whole blood, collected in connection with sensitization to the hapten diphenylcyclopropenone (DPC). Source of these receptors: a woman in her forties with alopecia areata. Some clones in this sample may be carry-over from other donors' samples.

This clonotype was seen repeatedly, ten times or more. The chain couples TRBV19 to TRBJ1-2, with 8 bases that match TRBD1. Germline assignment: CDR1 LNHDA and CDR2 SQIVND (reference sequence). This CDR3 comprises 17 residues. Germline trimming cut 6 bases from V and 0 bases from J; bases unmatched to any gene: 12. CDR3 sequence (DNA): TGTGCCAGTAGACCCTCGGACAGGGAGGCCCCTAACTATGGCTACACCTTC. Encoded protein: CASRPSDREAPNYGYTF.

The chain couples TRBV2 to TRBJ1-3; a weak D match, TRBD1 (6 bases). This CDR3 has 15 residues. Trimming removed 6 bases at V and 3 bases at J, with 15 bases between. Germline CDR1 and CDR2: SNHLY and FYNNEI. For the CDR3, the DNA is TGTGCCAGCAGGAGGGCAGGGGTTAGTGGAAACACCATATATTTT. Its protein is CASRRAGVSGNTIYF.

This clonotype occurred many times. The rearrangement joins TRBV20-1 to TRBJ1-3; 7 nucleotides match TRBD1. This CDR3 region has 14 residues. In germline, CDR1 is DFQATT, CDR2 SNEGSKA (reference sequence). V dropped 5 bases and J dropped 4; count of bases not matched to a gene: 8. The CDR3 here is CSAPRQGRGNTIYF. In DNA, the CDR3 is TGCAGTGCTCCCCGACAGGGCAGGGGAAACACCATATATTTT.

This clonotype showed up just a few times. The chain's CDR3 is CASSQDLGGAFQGNEQFF. The DNA for the CDR3 is TGTGCCAGCAGCCAAGATTTGGGGGGGGCCTTTCAGGGCAATGAGCAGTTCTTC. This chain connects TRBV4-2 to TRBJ2-1, with D possibly being TRBD2 (7 bases). With 0 bases removed from V and 6 bases from J, the gap between germline ends came to 21 bases. Germline V gene lookup returns CDR1 LGHNA and CDR2 YNFKEQ. This CDR3 comprises 18 residues.

This clonotype has ten or more counts. The gene calls are TRBV6-2 or TRBV6-3 and TRBJ2-1; D is possibly TRBD1 (5 bases). From germline, CDR1 is MNHEY and CDR2 SVGEGT. The germline V and J ends were trimmed by 7 bases and 0 bases, with 10 bases remaining between them. The CDR3 totals 14 residues. Here the CDR3 DNA reads TGTGCCAGCATTCAGGGTCACTCCTACAATGAGCAGTTCTTC. Translation: CASIQGHSYNEQFF.

V and J are TRBV20-1 and TRBJ1-1, with D hard to call. The CDR3 sequence is 11 residues long. V shed 5 bases and J shed 5 bases, with 9 bases lying between them. CDR1 and CDR2 from the germline V gene are DFQATT and SNEGSKA (reference sequence). The CDR3 DNA reads as TGCAGTGCTTCCACATCGACTGAAGCTTTCTTT. Its translation: CSASTSTEAFF.

This clonotype was recorded many times. The chain combines TRBV30 with TRBJ2-7, with D possibly being TRBD1 (6 bases). From germline, CDR1 is GTSNPN and CDR2 SVGIG (reference sequence). The length of the CDR3 is 11 residues. V was trimmed by 3 bases and J by 3 bases, leaving 6 bases between them. In DNA form, the CDR3 reads TGTGCCTGGAGGACAGGCTACGAGCAGTACTTC. Translated, it gives CAWRTGYEQYF.

The chain has TRBV6-5 and TRBJ1-1; weak D call: TRBD1 (5 bases). V lost 6 bases, J lost 0 bases, and 14 bases lay in between. This CDR3 has 15 residues. Germline V CDR1 and CDR2: MNHEY, SVGAGI. The CDR3 sequence is CASRPDRGVNTEAFF. The CDR3 nucleotides read TGTGCCAGCAGGCCTGACAGAGGGGTGAACACTGAAGCTTTCTTT.

The sample holds a few counts of this clonotype. The rearrangement uses TRBV6-5 and TRBJ2-7; D perhaps matches TRBD1 (5 bases). Germline CDR1 reads MNHEY; CDR2 reads SVGAGI. Trimming stripped 5 bases from V and 5 bases from J, with 13 bases between. The CDR3 has 13 amino acids. CDR3 DNA: TGTGCCAGCAGTGATCGACAGAGCGACGAGCAGTACTTC. Amino acid sequence: CASSDRQSDEQYF.